The 22 T cell receptor beta chains presented below share a single source sample, sequenced in a study of glioma-infiltrating T cells. Using RNA template, CDR3s of TCR alpha and beta were amplified with iRepertoire arm-PCR. Each CDR3 protein is one row after TCRdb ran MiXCR on the multiplex PCR reads. The table shows about 140,000 distinct CDR3 sequences, with about 39% occurring only once. Material: glioma tissue, nonneoplastic brain tissue, or PBMCs (not recorded which). These receptors came from a human donor with low-grade glioma or glioblastoma, undergoing nonglioma brain surgery, or in good health (not recorded which).

This clonotype appeared a few times. This sequence joins TRBV4-2 and TRBJ2-1; no reliable D call. Germline CDR1 reads LGHNA; CDR2 reads YNFKEQ. The CDR3 contains 13 residues. The germline V and J ends were trimmed by 6 bases and 8 bases, with 14 bases remaining between them. The CDR3 region has the DNA TGTGCCAGCAGTGCTCTAACCCTCGATGAGCAGTTCTTC. Protein product: CASSALTLDEQFF.

This clonotype appeared once. The chain recombines TRBV10-3 with TRBJ2-3, with 9 bases identical to TRBD1. V gave up 8 bases and J gave up 4 bases; unmatched junction bases: 4. The germline CDR1 and CDR2 sequences are ENHRY and SYGVKD. The CDR3 contains 13 residues. CDR3 nucleotide sequence: TGTGCCATCGGGGACAGGGCAGCAGATACGCAGTATTTT. It yields the protein CAIGDRAADTQYF.

The CDR3 nucleotides read TGTGCCAGTAGTACCTACATCTCGGACAGGGCCCCTCTCTACGAGCAGTACTTC. Amino acid sequence: CASSTYISDRAPLYEQYF. The chain carries TRBV19 and TRBJ2-7, with 8 nucleotides matching TRBD1. Germline CDR1 reads LNHDA; CDR2 reads SQIVND (reference sequence). CDR3 length: 18 amino acids. V lost 4 bases to trimming and J lost 3 bases; unmatched junction nucleotides: 17.

J is TRBJ2-7 and V is TRBV3-1; TRBD1 aligns across 9 bases. CDR1 and CDR2 from the germline V gene are LGHDT and YNNKEL (reference sequence). The CDR3 spans 15 residues. The ends lost 2 bases at V and 1 base at J; junction bases unmatched: 3. The CDR3: CASSQPGQGSYEQYF. As DNA, the CDR3 is TGTGCCAGCAGCCAACCGGGACAGGGATCCTACGAGCAGTACTTC.

V and J are TRBV6-2 or TRBV6-3 and TRBJ2-1; D perhaps matches TRBD2 (6 bases). Germline values: CDR1 MNHEY, CDR2 SVGEGT. The CDR3 covers 18 residues. Trimming pared 0 bases from V and 2 bases from J, leaving 17 bases between. The CDR3 is CASSYSEWGERAYNEQFF. CDR3 DNA: TGTGCCAGCAGTTACTCCGAGTGGGGGGAGCGGGCCTACAATGAGCAGTTCTTC.

V usage is TRBV29-1 and J usage is TRBJ2-3; 7 bases match TRBD2. The CDR3 has 15 residues. Per the germline V gene, CDR1 is SQVTM and CDR2 is ANQGSEA. The junction had 7 bases not matched to a gene; V was cut back by 4 bases and J by 0 bases. CDR3 loop: CSVGVLAESTDTQYF. The CDR3 DNA reads TGCAGCGTTGGGGTTCTAGCGGAGAGCACAGATACGCAGTATTTT.

V and J are TRBV12-3 or TRBV12-4 and TRBJ2-3, with TRBD1 matching over 7 bases. The CDR3 is 15 amino acids. The V gene end was trimmed by 5 bases and the J gene end by 2 bases; junction bases not matched to a gene: 7. The CDR3 DNA follows: TGTGCCAGCAGTCTAGGACAGGCCAACACAGATACGCAGTATTTT. Residues: CASSLGQANTDTQYF.

This clonotype appeared once. The chain recombines TRBV4-1 with TRBJ2-3, with D unclear. The CDR3 runs 18 residues. The V end was cut by 0 bases, the J end by 0 bases, with 16 bases between. Germline lookup yields CDR1 MGHRA and CDR2 YSYEKL. The CDR3 region has the DNA TGCGCCAGCAGCCAAGAGTCGTGGCAGAGCTCTAGCACAGATACGCAGTATTTT. Translated, it gives CASSQESWQSSSTDTQYF.

This clonotype turned up a few times. The chain joins TRBV2 to TRBJ1-5; D remains unclear. V shed 4 bases and J shed 5 bases, with 9 bases lying between them. Germline-derived CDR1 and CDR2 are SNHLY and FYNNEI. This CDR3 is built from 13 residues. CDR3 nucleotides: TGTGCCAGCAGTGGAGACGGTCATCAGCCCCAGCATTTT. Translating it yields CASSGDGHQPQHF.

The chain links TRBV28 to TRBJ2-7; 7 nucleotides agree with TRBD1. The CDR3 has 14 residues. The junction had 9 bases not matched to a gene; V was cut back by 5 bases and J by 5 bases. CDR1 and CDR2 (germline): MDHEN, SYDVKM. CDR3: CASSPVGQWHEQYF. The CDR3, as DNA: TGTGCCAGCAGTCCGGTGGGACAGTGGCACGAGCAGTACTTC.

This clonotype showed up just a few times. The V call is TRBV28, the J call TRBJ2-1, with 7 bases fitting TRBD2. The CDR3 has 13 residues. V lost 4 bases to trimming and J lost 10 bases; unmatched junction nucleotides: 7. The V gene's germline CDR1 is MDHEN and CDR2 SYDVKM. This CDR3 is CASSSYPREEQFF. Here the CDR3 DNA reads TGTGCCAGCAGTTCCTACCCGCGGGAGGAGCAGTTCTTC.

The chain links TRBV7-9 to TRBJ2-3, with unresolved D. Germline V gives CDR1 SEHNR, CDR2 FQNEAQ (reference sequence). With 5 bases removed from V and 4 bases from J, the gap between germline ends came to 13 bases. The CDR3 spans 14 residues. CDR3 sequence: CASSQDLASDTQYF. Here the CDR3 DNA reads TGTGCCAGCAGCCAAGATTTAGCCTCAGATACGCAGTATTTT.

CDR3 DNA: TGCAGTTCCTCCATTAGGGGTGTGTATGAAAAACTGTTTTTT. Protein: CSSSIRGVYEKLFF. V and J are TRBV20-1 and TRBJ1-4; perhaps TRBD1 as D (5 bases). The CDR3 loop spans 14 amino acids. Trimming took 8 bases from V and 6 from J, leaving 19 bases between them. Germline CDR1 reads DFQATT; CDR2 reads SNEGSKA (reference sequence).

The V gene is TRBV20-1, the J gene TRBJ2-7; the match to TRBD2 covers 12 bases. The V gene end was trimmed by 6 bases and the J gene end by 6 bases; junction bases not matched to a gene: 12. There are 15 residues in the CDR3. Germline V gene sequence: CDR1 DFQATT, CDR2 SNEGSKA (reference sequence). CDR3 in amino acids: CSAASGRAGHFEQYF. CDR3 DNA: TGCAGTGCCGCTAGCGGGAGGGCCGGTCATTTCGAGCAGTACTTC.

The J gene is TRBJ2-4, the V gene TRBV20-1, with unresolved D. V lost 5 bases, J lost 4 bases, and 3 bases lay in between. This CDR3 region has 10 residues. From germline, CDR1 is DFQATT and CDR2 SNEGSKA (reference sequence). The CDR3 loop is CSAPKNIQYF. CDR3 DNA sequence: TGCAGTGCTCCAAAAAACATTCAGTACTTC.

This chain links TRBV6-5 with TRBJ1-5; D may be TRBD1 (5 bases). The CDR3 covers 13 residues. Per the germline V gene, CDR1 is MNHEY and CDR2 is SVGAGI. V was clipped by 3 bases and J by 6 bases, with 9 bases between them. CDR3 sequence (DNA): TGTGCCAGCAGTTATTTGGGGGGTCAGCCCCAGCATTTT. This encodes CASSYLGGQPQHF.

The V call is TRBV20-1, the J call TRBJ2-5; TRBD2 is a possible D gene (7 bases). CDR3 length: 15 amino acids. Trimming took 4 bases from V and 4 from J, leaving 19 bases between them. Looked up from germline, CDR1 is DFQATT and CDR2 is SNEGSKA (reference sequence). The CDR3 is CSAIRGAVLGETQYF. CDR3 in DNA: TGCAGTGCTATCCGGGGGGCCGTCCTCGGAGAGACCCAGTACTTC.

This clonotype was detected a few times. This chain joins TRBV6-1 and TRBJ2-4; TRBD1 aligns across 10 bases. Germline trimming cut 4 bases from V and 1 base from J; bases unmatched to any gene: 4. The CDR3 length is 16 residues. Germline CDR1 is MNHNS and CDR2 is SASEGT. In DNA form, the CDR3 reads TGTGCCAGCAGTGGACAGGGGGCTATTGCCAAAAACATTCAGTACTTC. Its translation: CASSGQGAIAKNIQYF.

This clonotype turned up a few times. The J gene is TRBJ1-4, the V gene TRBV28; D call uncertain. V lost 3 bases to trimming and J lost 5 bases, with 4 bases between them. The V gene's germline CDR1 is MDHEN and CDR2 SYDVKM. This CDR3 comprises 12 residues. CDR3 sequence reads: CASSFENEKLFF. CDR3 DNA: TGTGCCAGCAGTTTTGAAAATGAAAAACTGTTTTTT. Using reference TRBV28 and TRBJ1-4 for the parts outside the CDR3, the full variable domain is DVKVTQSSRYLVKRTGEKVFLECVQDMDHENMFWYRQDPGLGLRLIYFSYDVKMKEKGDIPEGYSVSREKKERFSLILESASTNQTSMYLCASSFENEKLFFGSGTQLSVL.

This clonotype was seen a single time. The genes are TRBV6-2 or TRBV6-3 and TRBJ2-7; the D is unclear. Germline assignment: CDR1 MNHEY and CDR2 SVGEGT. The CDR3 runs 14 residues. The V end was cut by 4 bases, the J end by 4 bases, with 14 bases between. The CDR3 DNA reads as TGTGCCAGCAGTTCCCCGGGCAGGACGTACGAGCAGTACTTC. Translating gives CASSSPGRTYEQYF.

This chain joins TRBV9 and TRBJ1-1; D is uncertain. Germline values: CDR1 SGDLS, CDR2 YYNGEE. The ends were cut back, 0 bases at V and 1 base at J, with 7 bases in the middle. This CDR3 has 14 amino acids. The CDR3 reads CASSVGQQNTEAFF. CDR3 DNA sequence: TGTGCCAGCAGCGTAGGGCAGCAGAACACTGAAGCTTTCTTT.

V gene TRBV7-2 combines with J gene TRBJ1-6, with 7 bases that match TRBD1. This CDR3 comprises 15 residues. CDR1 SGHTA and CDR2 FQGNSA come from the germline V gene. The trim removed 3 bases at V and 3 bases at J, leaving 2 bases unmatched. The CDR3 region has the DNA TGTGCCAGCAGCTTCGGGGACAGCTATAATTCACCCCTCCACTTT. It is translated as CASSFGDSYNSPLHF.